Below are 12 T cell receptor beta chains sequenced from a single sample in a study of T-cell reconstitution after alpha-beta-depleted transplantation in children. Unique molecular identifiers were used to barcode this TCRbeta library. MiXCR, run by TCRdb on the PCR reads, gives a single entry per CDR3 protein. Of around 410,000 distinct CDR3 sequences listed, around 9.9% are singletons. The sample was PBMCs from the stem cell graft donor, taken from the stem cell graft. The receptor source for this set is a human donor who donated a stem cell graft to a child with acute myeloid leukemia.

This clonotype was observed a few times. This chain links TRBV28 with TRBJ2-4; the D is unclear. The germline V gene encodes CDR1 MDHEN and CDR2 SYDVKM. This CDR3 spans 15 amino acids. Trimming took 6 bases from V and 0 from J, leaving 12 bases between them. In nucleotides, the CDR3 is TGTGCCAGCAGCCTTACGTCCCAAGCCAAAAACATTCAGTACTTC. Protein product: CASSLTSQAKNIQYF.

This clonotype came up a few times. J is TRBJ2-1 and V is TRBV5-1; D call uncertain. V lost 0 bases and J lost 0, with 10 bases in between. Looked up from germline, CDR1 is SGHRS and CDR2 is YFSETQ. The length of the CDR3 is 16 residues. CDR3 amino acids: CASSLGVLSSYNEQFF. CDR3 bases: TGCGCCAGCAGCTTGGGGGTCCTGAGCTCCTACAATGAGCAGTTCTTC.

This rearrangement joins TRBV7-2 to TRBJ2-3; D unclear. Between the trimmed V and J ends, which lost 5 bases and 2 bases, there was a span of 14 bases. The germline CDR1 and CDR2 sequences are SGHTA and FQGNSA. The length of the CDR3 is 15 residues. CDR3 loop: CASSPAPLVTDTQYF. The CDR3 region has the DNA TGTGCCAGCAGCCCCGCCCCCTTGGTCACAGATACGCAGTATTTT.

This clonotype was seen ten or more times. This chain links TRBV7-9 with TRBJ2-2; 7 positions agree with TRBD1. Germline V gene data show CDR1 as SEHNR and CDR2 as FQNEAQ (reference sequence). The V gene end was trimmed by 6 bases and the J gene end by 0 bases; junction bases not matched to a gene: 10. This CDR3 region has 17 residues. CDR3 in DNA: TGTGCCAGCAGAGCAACTCCGGGACAGACGAACACCGGGGAGCTGTTTTTT. Protein: CASRATPGQTNTGELFF.

This clonotype was detected only a few times. The chain is built from TRBV29-1 and TRBJ1-2; possibly TRBD1 for D (5 bases). The CDR3 is 13 amino acids. V was pared by 4 bases and J by 5 bases, with 14 bases between. CDR1 SQVTM and CDR2 ANQGSEA come from the germline V gene. CDR3 nucleotides: TGCAGCGTTGGTGCCGGGGGAGGGTATGGCTACACCTTC. This sequence encodes CSVGAGGGYGYTF.

This rearrangement joins TRBV18 to TRBJ2-1; 11 bases fit TRBD1. After removal of 4 bases from V and 6 bases from J, the junction contained 8 bases not matched to a gene. The CDR3 runs 16 residues. Germline values: CDR1 KGHSH, CDR2 LQKENI. The CDR3 protein is CASSRNPGTGGNEQFF. DNA of the CDR3: TGTGCCAGCTCACGAAATCCCGGGACAGGGGGCAATGAGCAGTTCTTC.

This clonotype appeared many times. The CDR3 DNA sequence: TGCAGCGTAAGGGGACTAGCGGGAGGCACAGATACGCAGTATTTT. As protein: CSVRGLAGGTDTQYF. The rearrangement joins TRBV29-1 to TRBJ2-3; 14 bases are a match to TRBD2. After removal of 6 bases from V and 1 base from J, the junction contained 3 bases not matched to a gene. Per germline, CDR1 SQVTM and CDR2 ANQGSEA. The CDR3 is made up of 15 amino acids.

V is TRBV13 and J is TRBJ2-7, with D unclear. This CDR3 region has 12 residues. Germline loops: CDR1 PRHDT, CDR2 FYEKMQ (reference sequence). The V and J ends lost 8 bases and 3 bases respectively, with 11 bases between them. The DNA for the CDR3 is TGTGCCAGCCGCGCCCACGGCTACGAGCAGTACTTC. This codes for CASRAHGYEQYF. Looking up the rest from reference TRBV13 and TRBJ2-7 gives the full variable domain: AAGVIQSPRHLIKEKRETATLKCYPIPRHDTVYWYQQGPGQDPQFLISFYEKMQSDKGSIPDRFSAQQFSDYHSELNMSSLELGDSALYFCASRAHGYEQYFGPGTRLTVT.

The chain carries TRBV6-1 and TRBJ2-5; unclear D gene. The V and J ends lost 5 bases and 5 bases respectively, with 15 bases between them. The CDR3 loop spans 14 amino acids. Germline V gene sequence: CDR1 MNHNS, CDR2 SASEGT. Here the CDR3 reads CASSLLVGLETQYF. The CDR3 nucleotides are TGTGCCAGCAGTCTTTTGGTGGGCCTGGAGACCCAGTACTTC.

The CDR3: CASSWTSTGTDTQYF. The CDR3 DNA sequence: TGCGCCAGCAGCTGGACTAGCACCGGCACAGATACGCAGTATTTT. The genes are TRBV5-1 and TRBJ2-3; 8 bases align to TRBD2. The CDR3 loop spans 15 amino acids. V was clipped by 3 bases and J by 1 base; unmatched bases: 4. CDR1 and CDR2 from the germline V gene are SGHRS and YFSETQ.

The rearrangement links TRBV7-6 to TRBJ2-2; 9 bases align to TRBD2. This CDR3 spans 15 amino acids. J lost 6 bases, V lost 5 bases, and 7 bases had no gene match. Germline loops: CDR1 SGHVS, CDR2 FNYEAQ. The chain's CDR3 is CASSTLRLAAGELFF. CDR3 DNA sequence: TGTGCCAGCAGCACCCTTCGACTAGCGGCCGGGGAGCTGTTTTTT.

The genes are TRBV6-1 and TRBJ2-3; possible D gene TRBD2, 6 bases. The CDR3 is made up of 15 amino acids. V was trimmed by 1 base and J by 1 base, leaving 9 bases between them. Germline lookup yields CDR1 MNHNS and CDR2 SASEGT. The CDR3 coding sequence is TGTGCCAGCAGTGAAGAGGGACTTCGCACAGATACGCAGTATTTT. Translation gives CASSEEGLRTDTQYF.